These 5 T cell receptor beta chains were sequenced from one sample in a study of T-cell memory formation after mild COVID-19. TCRdb used MiXCR to reprocess the 5' RACE reads, holding one entry per CDR3 protein. Of roughly 620,000 distinct CDR3 sequences listed, approximately 18% are singletons. The sample comprised PBMCs or a T cell subset sorted from them (not recorded which). All receptors come from an adult woman who had mild COVID-19 (a few samples of this study predate the infection). Cell type and time point are not known.

This clonotype came up a few times. The V and J genes are TRBV30 and TRBJ2-7; perhaps TRBD1 as D (6 bases). CDR1 GTSNPN and CDR2 SVGIG come from the germline V gene (reference sequence). V was cut by 1 base and J by 1 base, with 8 bases left in between. This CDR3 region has 13 residues. CDR3: CAWSGGQSYEQYF. As DNA, the CDR3 is TGTGCCTGGAGTGGGGGGCAGTCCTACGAGCAGTACTTC.

This clonotype was observed a few times. V is TRBV20-1 and J is TRBJ2-1; no definite D call. The V and J ends lost 6 bases and 2 bases respectively, with 17 bases between them. Germline V CDR1 and CDR2: DFQATT, SNEGSKA (reference sequence). There are 15 residues in the CDR3. Here the CDR3 DNA reads TGCAGTGCACCGCCTAGGCCGCCCCCCTACAATGAGCAGTTCTTC. It translates to CSAPPRPPPYNEQFF.

In its sample, this clonotype was seen many times. The chain employs TRBV24-1 and TRBJ1-5, with D uncertain. V shed 6 bases and J shed 1 base, with 3 bases lying between them. CDR3 length equals 12 residues. Germline CDR1 and CDR2: KGHDR and SFDVKD. The CDR3 DNA reads TGTGCCACCAGTCAGAGCAATCAGCCCCAGCATTTT. Encoded protein: CATSQSNQPQHF.

The chain joins TRBV5-5 to TRBJ2-7; 8 positions agree with TRBD1. V lost 4 bases to trimming and J lost 0 bases; unmatched junction nucleotides: 3. Germline assignment: CDR1 SGHKS and CDR2 YYEKEE (reference sequence). The CDR3 has 14 amino acids. The CDR3 DNA reads as TGTGCCAGCAGCCAGGACAGGGACTCCTACGAGCAGTACTTC. Protein sequence: CASSQDRDSYEQYF.

The chain joins TRBV4-1 to TRBJ2-3; 13 nucleotides agree with TRBD2. V lost 1 base and J lost 4; bases outside the gene matches: 5. This CDR3 comprises 17 residues. Germline V lookup: CDR1 MGHRA, CDR2 YSYEKL. The CDR3, as DNA: TGCGCCAGCAGCCAAGCAAGGACTAGCGGGGGCGCAGATACGCAGTATTTT. Protein product: CASSQARTSGGADTQYF.